Listed here are 23 T cell receptor beta chains from one sample, sequenced in a study of post-analysis software for immune sequencing data (dated by TCRdb to between 2014 and 2017). The library was built by means of PCR. For sequencing, an Illumina HiSeq 2500 was employed. To reduce PCR and sequencing biases, unique molecular identifiers were incorporated into the TCR beta cDNA libraries. Starting from the raw public reads, TCRdb applied fastp trimming at Q25, assembled clones with MiXCR and retained in-frame beta chains. CDR3 protein sequences are deduplicated, and each keeps its most common genes and DNA. This sample holds approximately 440,000 distinct CDR3 sequences; 45% were observed only once. The ten largest make up about 12% of the sample. What the work shows at the level of the full study, not this receptor alone: Four or five TRBV segments, including TRBV5-6, TRBV5-1 and TRBV20-1, were significantly more frequent in patients than controls.

These TCRs are of unknown antigen specificity. Sequences were obtained from blood. The receptors were gathered from a girl aged 5-17 years with multiple sclerosis.

The chain carries TRBV20-1 and TRBJ2-5, with TRBD2 as a possible D gene (5 bases). V dropped 5 bases and J dropped 3 bases, with 10 bases sitting between them. There are 12 residues in the CDR3. Germline CDR1 DFQATT, CDR2 SNEGSKA (reference sequence). CDR3 loop: CSAYDGKETQYF. In DNA form, the CDR3 reads TGCAGTGCTTACGACGGGAAAGAGACCCAGTACTTC.

This clonotype was observed a handful of times. The gene calls are TRBV5-1 and TRBJ2-1; 7 bases are shared with TRBD2. The V segment lost 0 bases and the J segment 2 bases; nucleotides outside the gene matches: 2. The CDR3 sequence is 15 residues long. CDR1 is SGHRS, CDR2 YFSETQ, per germline. CDR3 in amino acids: CASSLVAGTYNEQFF. The CDR3 DNA is TGCGCCAGCAGCTTGGTAGCGGGCACCTACAATGAGCAGTTCTTC. The full variable domain, its missing parts supplied by reference TRBV5-1 and TRBJ2-1, is KAGVTQTPRYLIKTRGQQVTLSCSPISGHRSVSWYQQTPGQGLQFLFEYFSETQRNKGNFPGRFSGRQFSNSRSEMNVSTLELGDSALYLCASSLVAGTYNEQFFGPGTRLTVL.

The rearrangement links TRBV9 to TRBJ2-3, with a possible D match to TRBD2 (5 bases). V lost 4 bases and J 2 bases, leaving 17 bases between the germline ends. Germline V gives CDR1 SGDLS, CDR2 YYNGEE. This CDR3 has 16 residues. The CDR3: CASSPSLLGDTDTQYF. The CDR3 DNA reads as TGTGCCAGCAGCCCTTCACTCTTGGGAGACACAGATACGCAGTATTTT.

The chain joins TRBV13 to TRBJ2-1; TRBD2 agrees at 8 bases. V shed 5 bases and J 8 bases; nucleotides not matched to a gene: 14. Germline V lookup: CDR1 PRHDT, CDR2 FYEKMQ (reference sequence). This CDR3 spans 16 amino acids. The CDR3 reads CASSVSTGTREDEQFF. The CDR3 DNA sequence: TGTGCCAGCAGCGTAAGTACCGGGACTAGAGAGGATGAGCAGTTCTTC.

The chain is built from TRBV30 and TRBJ1-2; no clear D gene. Germline lookup yields CDR1 GTSNPN and CDR2 SVGIG (reference sequence). V was cut by 4 bases and J by 0 bases, with 3 bases left in between. This CDR3 has 11 residues. The CDR3 region is CAWMANYGYTF. Written as DNA, the CDR3 is TGTGCCTGGATGGCTAACTATGGCTACACCTTC.

The J gene is TRBJ2-6, the V gene TRBV11-1; D perhaps matches TRBD2 (6 bases). Germline CDR1 SGHAT, CDR2 FQDESV (reference sequence). CDR3 length: 22 residues. With 2 bases removed from V and 8 bases from J, the gap between germline ends came to 34 bases. The CDR3 region has the DNA TGTGCCAGCAGCTTAAGCGTCGAAAACATCCGAGCTCTGGGGGGTAGCCCCAACGTCCTGACTTTC. Encoded protein: CASSLSVENIRALGGSPNVLTF.

The chain uses TRBV4-3 and TRBJ2-1; TRBD2 matches 7 bases. Unmatched junction bases numbered 7, after V lost 0 bases and J lost 2 bases. CDR1 is LGHNA, CDR2 YSLEER, per germline. The CDR3 is made up of 17 amino acids. In DNA, the CDR3 is TGCGCCAGCAGCCAAGAGGGCACCGGGGGGACCTACAATGAGCAGTTCTTC. Translated, it gives CASSQEGTGGTYNEQFF.

In DNA form, the CDR3 reads TGTGCCAGCAGCTTACGGGTTTTAGCTGAAGCTTTCTTT. Protein: CASSLRVLAEAFF. The chain has TRBV7-2 and TRBJ1-1, with no clear D. Trimming removed 2 bases at V and 6 bases at J, with 10 bases between. The CDR3 has 13 residues. Per the germline V gene, CDR1 is SGHTA and CDR2 is FQGNSA.

In this sample, this clonotype turned up a few times. A junction end diverges from the germline sequence, so it may reflect a read error. This chain uses TRBV5-1 with TRBJ2-7; 7 positions agree with TRBD2. Germline V gives CDR1 SGHRS, CDR2 YFSETQ. The CDR3 is 13 amino acids. CDR3 nucleotides: TGTGCCAGCAGCGGCGGGGGCTCCTACGAGCAGTACTTC. Translated, it gives CASSGGGSYEQYF.

This clonotype was detected a few times. The gene calls are TRBV28 and TRBJ2-7; D gene ambiguous. This CDR3 is built from 13 residues. Germline assignment: CDR1 MDHEN and CDR2 SYDVKM. V was clipped by 3 bases and J by 2 bases, with 8 bases between them. CDR3 sequence reads: CASSLTDPYEQYF. The CDR3 region has the DNA TGTGCCAGCAGTTTGACGGATCCCTACGAGCAGTACTTC.

This clonotype was observed a few times. This sequence joins TRBV12-3 or TRBV12-4 and TRBJ2-1; TRBD1 or TRBD2 may be the D gene (5 bases each). This CDR3 has 12 residues. V lost 5 bases, J lost 15 bases, and 17 bases lay in between. CDR3 coding DNA: TGTGCCAGCAGTCCCGGGACCCCGTTTTGGTTCTTC. Its protein product is CASSPGTPFWFF.

This clonotype has a handful of counts. The V gene is TRBV7-2, the J gene TRBJ2-7; 7 bases align to TRBD2. Germline-derived CDR1 and CDR2 are SGHTA and FQGNSA. The ends lost 6 bases at V and 0 bases at J; junction bases unmatched: 8. CDR3 length: 15 amino acids. The CDR3 region has the DNA TGTGCCAGCAGTAGGTCTCCTAGCGGCTCCTACGAGCAGTACTTC. It codes for CASSRSPSGSYEQYF. Filled out from reference TRBV7-2 and TRBJ2-7, the complete variable domain reads GAGVSQSPSNKVTEKGKDVELRCDPISGHTALYWYRQSLGQGLEFLIYFQGNSAPDKSGLPSDRFSAERTGGSVSTLTIQRTQQEDSAVYLCASSRSPSGSYEQYFGPGTRLTVT.

A few counts support this clonotype. V and J are TRBV5-1 and TRBJ1-2; weak D call: TRBD1 (6 bases). The germline CDR1 and CDR2 sequences are SGHRS and YFSETQ. The CDR3 has 18 amino acids. Deletions cut 4 bases from V and 6 bases from J, with 28 bases between. The CDR3 nucleotides are TGCGCCAGCAGCAAACCGTCCGGGACGGGGGGCGAAGATCATGGCTACACCTTC. This sequence encodes CASSKPSGTGGEDHGYTF. Variable domain in full (rest from reference TRBV5-1 and TRBJ1-2): KAGVTQTPRYLIKTRGQQVTLSCSPISGHRSVSWYQQTPGQGLQFLFEYFSETQRNKGNFPGRFSGRQFSNSRSEMNVSTLELGDSALYLCASSKPSGTGGEDHGYTFGSGTRLTVV.

V and J are TRBV29-1 and TRBJ2-3; perhaps TRBD2 as D (6 bases). V lost 5 bases to trimming and J lost 1 base, with 25 bases between them. CDR1 is SQVTM, CDR2 ANQGSEA, per germline. CDR3 size: 18 residues. Here the CDR3 DNA reads TGCAGCGTTAATCCCCAGGGAAGTCGGGAGACAGGCACAGATACGCAGTATTTT. Translated: CSVNPQGSRETGTDTQYF.

The CDR3 here is CSASLGTRGLDTQYF. CDR3 bases: TGCAGTGCTAGTCTAGGGACCCGGGGGTTGGATACGCAGTATTTT. The chain recombines TRBV20-1 with TRBJ2-3; the D gene is possibly TRBD2 (6 bases). This CDR3 contains 15 residues. Germline V gives CDR1 DFQATT, CDR2 SNEGSKA (reference sequence). V gave up 3 bases and J gave up 6 bases, with 19 bases separating them.

This clonotype was counted a few times. The rearrangement uses TRBV29-1 and TRBJ1-2; TRBD1 is a possible D gene (5 bases). Deletions cut 1 base from V and 6 bases from J, with 27 bases between. Germline V gives CDR1 SQVTM, CDR2 ANQGSEA. The CDR3 totals 18 residues. This chain's CDR3 is CSVEVGLVLTGSTDGYTF. The CDR3 DNA follows: TGCAGCGTTGAAGTCGGATTGGTGTTAACAGGTTCTACTGATGGCTACACCTTC.

The chain employs TRBV15 and TRBJ1-4; a possible D gene is TRBD1 (6 bases). CDR3 length: 15 amino acids. Deletions cut 5 bases from V and 8 bases from J, with 18 bases between. CDR1 and CDR2 (germline): LNHNV, YYDKDF (reference sequence). CDR3 in DNA: TGTGCCACCAGCGGTGTGGGGGGCCCGTACGAAAAACTGTTTTTT. Translating gives CATSGVGGPYEKLFF.

The DNA for the CDR3 is TGTGCCAGCAGCCGGACAGGGGGCGCGGATCAGCCCCAGCATTTT. Its translation is CASSRTGGADQPQHF. The chain uses TRBV5-5 and TRBJ1-5; 11 bases are a match to TRBD1. V lost 4 bases and J lost 5; bases outside the gene matches: 5. Germline CDR1 SGHKS, CDR2 YYEKEE (reference sequence). This CDR3 comprises 15 residues.

The chain is built from TRBV29-1 and TRBJ2-7, with 8 nucleotides matching TRBD1. The DNA end is a closer match to TRBJ2-5, so the J assignment may be wrong. The CDR3 has 13 residues. Looked up from germline, CDR1 is SQVTM and CDR2 is ANQGSEA. The DNA for the CDR3 is TGCAGCGTGCGGGCAGGGGGCAGTGAGACCCAGTACTTC. Its protein product is CSVRAGGSETQYF.

The table lists this clonotype with a few counts. The V gene is TRBV3-1, the J gene TRBJ2-1; no clear D gene. From germline, CDR1 is LGHDT and CDR2 YNNKEL (reference sequence). Trimming pared 1 base from V and 7 bases from J, leaving 5 bases between. The CDR3 has 12 residues. Here the CDR3 DNA reads TGTGCCAGCAGCCAAGTTGCGAATGAGCAGTTCTTC. The encoded protein is CASSQVANEQFF.

The V gene is TRBV5-1, the J gene TRBJ2-1; the match to TRBD2 covers 8 bases. The trim removed 3 bases at V and 4 bases at J, leaving 15 bases unmatched. CDR1 is SGHRS, CDR2 YFSETQ, per germline. The CDR3 extends over 18 amino acids. Here the CDR3 reads CASSSPGSGSPIYNEQFF. For the CDR3, the DNA is TGCGCCAGCAGCTCCCCCGGGAGCGGGAGTCCTATTTACAATGAGCAGTTCTTC.

This clonotype has a single count. The genes are TRBV12-3 or TRBV12-4 and TRBJ1-2; weak D call: TRBD1 (5 bases). With 3 bases removed from V and 7 bases from J, the gap between germline ends came to 12 bases. This CDR3 is 13 amino acids long. CDR3 sequence (DNA): TGTGCCAGCAGTTTCAGGGAGAGCCTTGGCTACACCTTC. Amino acid sequence: CASSFRESLGYTF.

The J gene is TRBJ2-7, the V gene TRBV29-1, with 12 positions matching TRBD2. Trimming took 6 bases from V and 2 from J; bases not matched to a gene: 8. Germline V gene sequence: CDR1 SQVTM, CDR2 ANQGSEA. This CDR3 comprises 15 residues. The CDR3 DNA sequence: TGCAGCGTGGGTACTAGCGGGAGGACCCCCTACGAGCAGTACTTC. Translated, it gives CSVGTSGRTPYEQYF.